These T cell receptor beta chains were read from a single sample in a study of T cell changes during pregnancy in multiple sclerosis. This table comes from immunoSEQ multiplex PCR, and its TCRdb copy is limited to in-frame clones, with some not included. The repertoire holds approximately 37,000 clones, with 90% to 95% as singletons. Sequenced here: peripheral blood, sampled in the third trimester of pregnancy. Every receptor here comes from a female donor with multiple sclerosis, enrolled in a pregnancy study. Both conserved end residues are part of each CDR3. D genes are given only for firm matches. The size entry is marked missing in some rows and otherwise reads once, few, many or a size class.

D gene,clone size,V gene,J gene,CDR3 DNA,CDR3 protein
NA,once,TRBV5-1,TRBJ2-1,TGCGCCAGCAGCTTAGACTTCTCCTACAATGAGCAGTTCTTC,CASSLDFSYNEQFF
TRBD1,NA,TRBV6-6,TRBJ1-5,TGTGCCAGCAGTTTACGACAGGGGGGCAATCAGCCCCAGCATTTT,CASSLRQGGNQPQHF
NA,NA,TRBV7-3,TRBJ2-3,TGTGCCAGCAGCCGCGACAGGAATACGCAGTATTTT,CASSRDRNTQYF
NA,once,TRBV6-5,TRBJ1-1,TGTGCCAGCAGTTACTCCGGCGGGAACACTGAAGCTTTCTTT,CASSYSGGNTEAFF
NA,NA,TRBV29-1,TRBJ2-7,TGCAGCGTTGGGGTCACAGCCCACGAGCAGTACTTC,CSVGVTAHEQYF
NA,once,TRBV15,TRBJ1-6,TGTGCCACCAGCAGAGCCGGGAGTAATTCACCCCTCCACTTT,CATSRAGSNSPLHF
TRBD2,NA,TRBV5-1,TRBJ2-3,TGCGCCAGCAGCTTAGGGCTGCGGGGGGCAAGCACAGATACGCAGTATTTT,CASSLGLRGASTDTQYF
TRBD1,once,TRBV9,TRBJ2-5,TGTGCCAGCAGCGCTCAGCCCGGGACAGGGGAAGAGACCCAGTACTTC,CASSAQPGTGEETQYF
TRBD2,NA,TRBV2,TRBJ2-2,TGTGCCAGCAGTCGCGGGAGGCCGAACACCGGGGAGCTGTTTTTT,CASSRGRPNTGELFF
TRBD2,once,TRBV14,TRBJ2-1,TGTGCCAGCAGCCCCCCCCGATCGAGCGGGGACTACAATGAGCAGTTCTTC,CASSPPRSSGDYNEQFF
NA,NA,TRBV19,TRBJ1-6,TGTGCCACCTCCGGAGCAGAGGATTCACCCCTCCACTTT,CATSGAEDSPLHF
NA,NA,TRBV7-2,TRBJ2-7,TGTGCCAGCAGCTTCACAGGGTCCCACGAGCAGTACTTC,CASSFTGSHEQYF